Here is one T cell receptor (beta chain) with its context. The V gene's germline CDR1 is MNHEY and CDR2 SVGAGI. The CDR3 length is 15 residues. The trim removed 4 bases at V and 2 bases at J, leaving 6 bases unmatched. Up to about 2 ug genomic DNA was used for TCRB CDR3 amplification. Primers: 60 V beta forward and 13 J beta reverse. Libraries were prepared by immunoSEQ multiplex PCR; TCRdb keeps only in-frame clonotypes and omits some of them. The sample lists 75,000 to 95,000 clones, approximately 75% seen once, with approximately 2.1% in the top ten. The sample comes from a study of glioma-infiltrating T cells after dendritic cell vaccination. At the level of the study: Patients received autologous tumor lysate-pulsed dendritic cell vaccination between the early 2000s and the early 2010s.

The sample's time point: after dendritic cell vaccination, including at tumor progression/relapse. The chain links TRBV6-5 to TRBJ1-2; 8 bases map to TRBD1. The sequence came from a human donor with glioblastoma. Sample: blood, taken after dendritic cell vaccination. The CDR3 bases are TGTGCCAGCAGTTTTGGACAGGGAGGAAACTATGGCTACACCTTC. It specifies CASSFGQGGNYGYTF.